The 22 T cell receptor beta chains below come from one sample, sequenced in a study of cytomegalovirus exposure and HLA in healthy donors. 13 Jbeta primers and 60 Vbeta primers were used for the PCR. Sequencing was performed with immunoSEQ multiplex PCR; in TCRdb, only in-frame clones are kept and a portion is missing. The sample consists of under 250,000 clones, 82% of them appearing once. The sequenced material came from PBMCs. Receptor source: a middle-aged man in good health and CMV-seropositive.

The chain employs TRBV7-8 and TRBJ2-7; 8 positions match TRBD2. V dropped 5 bases and J dropped 0; count of bases not matched to a gene: 12. The CDR3 has 17 residues. CDR1 and CDR2 (germline): SGHVS, FQNEAQ. CDR3 in amino acids: CASSQVRAGVSSYEQYV. The DNA of the CDR3 is TGTGCCAGCAGCCAAGTACGAGCGGGAGTTAGCTCCTACGAGCAGTACGTC.

This clone came up once. The chain carries TRBV6-1 and TRBJ2-7; 14 bases are a match to TRBD2. The CDR3 has 20 residues. Germline lookup yields CDR1 MNHNS and CDR2 SASEGT. Unmatched junction bases numbered 13, after V lost 3 bases and J lost 0 bases. This CDR3 reads CASSEGRLAGGYTYSYEQYV. The CDR3 DNA follows: TGTGCCAGCAGTGAGGGCCGACTAGCGGGAGGGTATACCTACTCCTACGAGCAGTACGTC.

The V call is TRBV5-6, the J call TRBJ2-1, with 8 bases lining up with TRBD1. V was pared by 0 bases and J by 1 base, with 0 bases of the junction left unmatched. Germline assignment: CDR1 SGHDT and CDR2 YYEEEE. CDR3 length: 15 amino acids. The CDR3 region is CASSLDRGSYNEQFF. The CDR3 DNA is TGTGCCAGCAGCTTGGACAGGGGGTCCTACAATGAGCAGTTCTTC.

This clone appeared a single time. V is TRBV7-6 and J is TRBJ2-3; D remains unclear. The V end lost 7 bases, the J end lost 1 base, and 6 bases lay between the germline ends. The CDR3 spans 12 residues. Germline CDR1 and CDR2: SGHVS and FNYEAQ. CDR3 bases: TGTGCCAGCACCCCCGGCACAGATACGCAGTATTTT. Its translation: CASTPGTDTQYF.

This chain links TRBV9 with TRBJ2-7; 9 bases align to TRBD2. The CDR3 contains 14 residues. J gave up 4 bases and V 2 bases, and 4 bases lay outside the gene matches. The germline CDR1 and CDR2 sequences are SGDLS and YYNGEE. The CDR3 loop is CASSVQSGGYEQYF. CDR3 DNA sequence: TGTGCCAGCAGCGTCCAAAGCGGGGGGTACGAGCAGTACTTC.

This chain links TRBV5-6 with TRBJ2-7, with 7 bases that match TRBD1. The V gene's germline CDR1 is SGHDT and CDR2 YYEEEE. The V segment lost 3 bases and the J segment 4 bases; nucleotides outside the gene matches: 19. The CDR3 spans 18 residues. The CDR3 sequence: CASSSEPRTGARSYEQYV. DNA for the CDR3: TGTGCCAGCAGCTCCGAGCCCCGGACAGGCGCCCGGTCGTACGAGCAGTACGTC.

The V and J genes are TRBV7-2 and TRBJ1-5; the D gene is possibly TRBD1 (5 bases). Germline CDR1 SGHTA, CDR2 FQGNSA. Deletions cut 1 base from V and 3 bases from J, with 10 bases between. The CDR3 has 15 amino acids. In DNA, the CDR3 is TGTGCCAGCAGCTTAGGTGCGACAGCCAATCAGCCCCAGCATTTT. This codes for CASSLGATANQPQHF.

The chain carries TRBV5-1 and TRBJ2-7; D perhaps matches TRBD1 (5 bases). V gave up 5 bases and J gave up 4 bases, with 16 bases separating them. Per the germline V gene, CDR1 is SGHRS and CDR2 is YFSETQ. The CDR3 covers 14 residues. In DNA, the CDR3 is TGCGCCAGCAGTAACGAGGACATATTGTACGAGCAGTACTTC. This gives the protein CASSNEDILYEQYF. Full variable domain (missing parts from reference TRBV5-1 and TRBJ2-7): KAGVTQTPRYLIKTRGQQVTLSCSPISGHRSVSWYQQTPGQGLQFLFEYFSETQRNKGNFPGRFSGRQFSNSRSEMNVSTLELGDSALYLCASSNEDILYEQYFGPGTRLTVT.

The chain carries TRBV15 and TRBJ2-1; 9 nucleotides line up with TRBD1. This CDR3 is 15 amino acids long. With 1 base clipped from V and 8 bases from J, the junction kept 6 bases outside the gene matches. Germline V gives CDR1 LNHNV, CDR2 YYDKDF (reference sequence). The chain's CDR3 is CATSRGPTGGDEQFF. As DNA, the CDR3 is TGTGCCACCAGCAGAGGCCCGACAGGGGGGGATGAGCAGTTCTTC.

The rearrangement links TRBV10-3 to TRBJ1-2; TRBD1 matches 10 bases. The ends lost 10 bases at V and 6 bases at J; junction bases unmatched: 2. The germline V gene has CDR1 ENHRY and CDR2 SYGVKD. The CDR3 is 11 residues long. CDR3: CATGQGHGYTF. The CDR3 bases are TGTGCCACGGGACAGGGGCATGGCTACACCTTC.

The chain is built from TRBV25-1 and TRBJ2-7; possibly TRBD2 for D (5 bases). Trimming left V 5 bases short and J 3 bases short, with 11 bases between. Germline-derived CDR1 and CDR2 are MGHDK and SYGVNS. This CDR3 contains 13 residues. The CDR3 DNA reads as TGTGCCAGCAGTACGCGCGGAGGCTACGAGCAGTACTTC. It encodes CASSTRGGYEQYF.

This chain connects TRBV5-1 to TRBJ2-3, with D tentatively TRBD2 (6 bases). Trimming removed 2 bases from V and 0 bases from J, with 10 bases in between. The V gene's germline CDR1 is SGHRS and CDR2 YFSETQ. The CDR3 runs 15 residues. The CDR3 DNA reads as TGCGCCAGCAGCTTTCGGGAGACTAGCACAGATACGCAGTATTTT. Translation: CASSFRETSTDTQYF.

The chain couples TRBV4-2 to TRBJ2-5, with 9 nucleotides matching TRBD2. This CDR3 is 18 amino acids long. CDR1 is LGHNA, CDR2 YNFKEQ, per germline. J gave up 0 bases and V 2 bases, and 10 bases lay outside the gene matches. Written as DNA, the CDR3 is TGTGCCAGCAGCCAAAAAGATTTAGCGGGGGCCCACCAAGAGACCCAGTACTTC. It codes for CASSQKDLAGAHQETQYF.

The chain combines TRBV6-5 with TRBJ1-1, with TRBD1 matching 7 bases. After removal of 5 bases from V and 7 bases from J, the junction contained 10 bases not matched to a gene. Germline loops: CDR1 MNHEY, CDR2 SVGAGI. This CDR3 has 14 residues. In DNA form, the CDR3 reads TGTGCCAGCAGTCCCCACAGGGGTTTATATGAAGCTTTCTTT. Translating it yields CASSPHRGLYEAFF.

The chain has TRBV7-9 and TRBJ2-1; 12 bases are shared with TRBD2. Trimming at V came to 5 bases and at J to 2 bases, leaving 4 bases not matched to a gene. This CDR3 comprises 16 residues. Germline loops: CDR1 SEHNR, CDR2 FQNEAQ (reference sequence). Here the CDR3 reads CASSPGLAGTYNEQFF. The CDR3 DNA reads as TGTGCCAGCAGCCCTGGACTAGCGGGAACCTACAATGAGCAGTTCTTC.

The rearrangement links TRBV5-4 to TRBJ2-7; perhaps TRBD1 as D (5 bases). The V gene lost 2 bases and the J gene lost 1 base, with 25 bases spanning the gap. Germline V gene lookup returns CDR1 SGHNT and CDR2 YYREEE (reference sequence). The CDR3 spans 19 residues. CDR3 protein: CASSLYPQTWTTASYEQYF. DNA of the CDR3: TGTGCCAGCAGCTTATACCCGCAAACGTGGACGACAGCGTCCTACGAGCAGTACTTC.

This clone was detected only once. This chain links TRBV27 with TRBJ2-7; 8 bases are shared with TRBD1. Germline V gives CDR1 MNHEY, CDR2 SMNVEV (reference sequence). This CDR3 has 14 residues. V lost 2 bases and J lost 5; bases outside the gene matches: 5. The CDR3 sequence is CASSLGQGLDEQYF. DNA of the CDR3: TGTGCCAGCAGTTTAGGACAGGGATTAGACGAGCAGTACTTC.

The gene calls are TRBV7-2 and TRBJ2-6; 7 bases fit TRBD1. This CDR3 has 17 residues. Germline V gene lookup returns CDR1 SGHTA and CDR2 FQGNSA. The ends lost 3 bases at V and 2 bases at J; junction bases unmatched: 7. The CDR3 DNA is TGTGCCAGCAGCTTCCCCCATGGACAGGCTGGGGCCAACGTCCTGACTTTC. This codes for CASSFPHGQAGANVLTF.

The chain links TRBV7-9 to TRBJ2-5; 10 nucleotides line up with TRBD2. Germline loops: CDR1 SEHNR, CDR2 FQNEAQ (reference sequence). The CDR3 is 16 residues long. Trimming removed 3 bases from V and 4 bases from J; junction bases left unmatched: 8. CDR3 nucleotides: TGTGCCAGCAGCTTCCGTCTAGCGGGAGTGGGAGAGACCCAGTACTTC. Protein product: CASSFRLAGVGETQYF.

The rearrangement links TRBV5-1 to TRBJ2-1; D is possibly TRBD1 (6 bases). The CDR3 consists of 14 residues. Germline CDR1 and CDR2: SGHRS and YFSETQ. Deletions cut 4 bases from V and 4 bases from J, with 12 bases between. The CDR3 loop is CASSGQGSYNEQFF. The CDR3 nucleotides read TGCGCCAGCAGCGGTCAGGGGTCTTACAATGAGCAGTTCTTC.

V is TRBV7-3 and J is TRBJ2-2, with 9 bases that match TRBD2. Germline V lookup: CDR1 SGHTA, CDR2 FQGTGA. The CDR3 spans 16 residues. Unmatched junction bases numbered 12, after V lost 5 bases and J lost 8 bases. As DNA, the CDR3 is TGTGCCAGCAGCCTTGGGTTAGCGGGAGCGTCGGGGGAGCTGTTTTTT. Translating gives CASSLGLAGASGELFF. Based on the CDR3 plus reference TRBV7-3 and TRBJ2-2, the full variable domain is GAGVSQTPSNKVTEKGKYVELRCDPISGHTALYWYRQSLGQGPEFLIYFQGTGAADDSGLPNDRFFAVRPEGSVSTLKIQRTERGDSAVYLCASSLGLAGASGELFFGEGSRLTVL.

The J gene is TRBJ2-7, the V gene TRBV5-1; TRBD1 might be the D (5 bases). Trimming took 2 bases from V and 2 from J, leaving 8 bases between them. The V gene's germline CDR1 is SGHRS and CDR2 YFSETQ. This CDR3 spans 13 amino acids. The CDR3 is CASSFPGTYEQYF. The CDR3 DNA sequence: TGCGCCAGCAGCTTCCCAGGGACCTACGAGCAGTACTTC.